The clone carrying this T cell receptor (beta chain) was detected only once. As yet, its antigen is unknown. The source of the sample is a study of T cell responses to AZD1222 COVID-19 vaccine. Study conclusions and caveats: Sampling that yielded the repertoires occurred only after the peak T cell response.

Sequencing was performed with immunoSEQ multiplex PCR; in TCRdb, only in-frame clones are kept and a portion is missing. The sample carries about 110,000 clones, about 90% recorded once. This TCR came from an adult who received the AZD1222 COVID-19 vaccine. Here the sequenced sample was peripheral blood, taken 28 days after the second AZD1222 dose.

CDR3 sequence (DNA): TGTGCCAGCAGCCCTGACCGCCGGCCGGGACAGGGGTCCTACGAGCAGTACTTC. Translated, it gives CASSPDRRPGQGSYEQYF. This chain joins TRBV3-1 (or the pseudogene TRBV3-2) and TRBJ2-7, with 10 bases that match TRBD1. CDR1 is LGHDT, CDR2 YNNKEL, per germline (reference sequence). V shed 4 bases, J shed 1 base, and the junction held 13 bases outside the gene matches. This CDR3 region has 18 residues.